This TCR beta chain stems from a study of T cell responses to AZD1222 COVID-19 vaccine. Study results and limitations: Among vaccine-associated CD4 TCRs, coverage spanned spike, with dominance at 160-218 and 743-854. Possibly, clonal diversity was underestimated; donors were largely white British and included more females. Sampled repertoires all dated from after the peak T cell response.

Sequenced by immunoSEQ multiplex PCR; TCRdb stores in-frame clones only, minus some. The profile covers about 200,000 clones, with roughly 92% appearing a single time and about 3.5% taken by the ten largest. The CDR3 has 12 amino acids. Germline CDR1 MNHEY, CDR2 SVGAGI. Trimming pared 6 bases from V and 2 bases from J, leaving 8 bases between. A single count supports this clone. The antigen is unknown. V usage is TRBV6-5 and J usage is TRBJ2-7; D may be TRBD2 (5 bases). The sequence was obtained from an adult who received the AZD1222 COVID-19 vaccine. The sample here was peripheral blood, taken 28 days after the second AZD1222 dose. The CDR3 loop is CASSGVAYEQYF. Here the CDR3 DNA reads TGTGCCAGCAGCGGGGTGGCCTACGAGCAGTACTTC.